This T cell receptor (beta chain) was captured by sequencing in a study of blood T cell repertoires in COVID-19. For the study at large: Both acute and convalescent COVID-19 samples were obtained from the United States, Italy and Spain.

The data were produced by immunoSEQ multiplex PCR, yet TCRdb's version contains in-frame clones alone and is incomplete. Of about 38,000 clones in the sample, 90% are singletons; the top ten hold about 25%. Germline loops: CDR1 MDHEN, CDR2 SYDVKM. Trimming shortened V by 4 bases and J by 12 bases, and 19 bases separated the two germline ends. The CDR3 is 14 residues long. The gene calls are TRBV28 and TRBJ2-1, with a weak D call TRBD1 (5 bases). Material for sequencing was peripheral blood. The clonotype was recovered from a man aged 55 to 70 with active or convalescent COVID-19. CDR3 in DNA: TGTGCCAGCAGTTCTTCACCGGACCGACAGTGGCAGTTCTTC. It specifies CASSSSPDRQWQFF.